This is a list of T cell receptor beta chains from one sample in a study of blood T cell repertoires in COVID-19. Measured with immunoSEQ multiplex PCR; TCRdb has only the in-frame clones, and not every one. The sample shows 220,000 or so clones, around 90% of them seen only once. The sample consisted of PBMCs or T cells enriched from blood (not recorded which). The receptors shown here come from a man aged 25-45 years who had been exposed to COVID-19. CDR3s include the opening cysteine and the closing phenylalanine or tryptophan. A D gene is named only where the DNA matches it firmly. For some rows the clone size is stated as once, few or many, or as a class when expanded; others skip it.

J gene,V gene,D gene,clone size,CDR3 protein,CDR3 DNA
TRBJ2-1,TRBV6-5,TRBD1,.,CASRPTGGSYNEQFF,TGTGCCAGCAGACCGACAGGGGGCTCCTACAATGAGCAGTTCTTC
TRBJ2-3,TRBV7-9,.,.,CASSPGDGGQYF,TGTGCCAGCAGCCCGGGAGACGGGGGGCAGTATTTT
TRBJ2-2,TRBV4-1,.,.,CASSQFPQTETGELFF,TGCGCCAGCAGCCAGTTCCCCCAAACAGAGACCGGGGAGCTGTTTTTT
TRBJ1-4,TRBV9,TRBD1,.,CASSARDRINEKLFF,TGTGCCAGCAGCGCCCGGGACAGGATAAATGAAAAACTGTTTTTT
TRBJ2-7,TRBV10-1,TRBD2,.,CASSELAGGLDEQYF,TGCGCCAGCAGTGAACTAGCGGGGGGGCTCGACGAGCAGTACTTC
TRBJ2-2,TRBV19,TRBD2,.,CASSIFGAGGFTGELFF,TGTGCCAGTAGTATATTCGGAGCGGGGGGGTTCACCGGGGAGCTGTTTTTT
TRBJ2-5,TRBV3-1/TRBV3-2,.,few,CASSQDSGSRETQYF,TGTGCCAGCAGCCAAGATTCCGGGTCTCGAGAGACCCAGTACTTC
TRBJ1-5,TRBV19,.,once,CASSIFLGEALNQPQHF,TGTGCCAGTAGTATATTTCTCGGGGAGGCCCTCAATCAGCCCCAGCATTTT
TRBJ2-7,TRBV12-1,.,.,CASSFVTGPYEQYF,TGTGCCAGCAGCTTTGTAACAGGGCCATACGAGCAGTACTTC
TRBJ1-5,TRBV6-6,TRBD1,.,CASSRTGAAVGQPQHF,TGTGCCAGCAGCCGGACAGGGGCCGCAGTTGGGCAGCCCCAGCATTTT
TRBJ2-3,TRBV9,TRBD1,.,CASTTGIGGSTDTQYF,TGTGCCAGCACCACAGGCATAGGGGGCTCAACAGATACGCAGTATTTT
TRBJ2-2,TRBV6-5,TRBD2,.,CASSYGAGGNTGELFF,TGTGCCAGCAGTTACGGGGCGGGAGGGAACACCGGGGAGCTGTTTTTT
TRBJ2-2,TRBV5-4,TRBD2,.,CASSLGLAGTGELFF,TGTGCCAGCAGCTTGGGACTAGCAGGCACCGGGGAGCTGTTTTTT
TRBJ2-3,TRBV9,.,.,CASSAPRGPSTDTQYF,TGTGCCAGCAGCGCCCCCCGCGGGCCCAGCACAGATACGCAGTATTTT
TRBJ2-1,TRBV9,.,.,CASSVEGRAVFNEQFF,TGTGCCAGCAGCGTAGAGGGCAGGGCAGTTTTCAATGAGCAGTTCTTC
TRBJ2-2,TRBV27,.,few,CASSRQGSSNTGELFF,TGTGCCAGCAGTCGCCAGGGTTCATCGAACACCGGGGAGCTGTTTTTT
TRBJ1-2,TRBV18,.,.,CASSPQGDGYTF,TGTGCCAGCTCACCACAGGGGGATGGCTACACCTTC
TRBJ1-6,TRBV27,.,.,CASSPYPSSYNSPLHF,TGTGCCAGCAGTCCCTATCCGAGCTCCTATAATTCACCCCTCCACTTT
TRBJ1-2,TRBV4-2,.,.,CASSQEGGGRRSFGYTF,TGTGCCAGCAGCCAAGAAGGAGGTGGCAGGAGGTCCTTTGGCTACACCTTC
TRBJ1-2,TRBV2,.,.,CASSVSPEGTYYTF,TGTGCCAGCAGTGTTTCCCCCGAGGGAACATACTACACCTTC
TRBJ1-2,TRBV5-6,.,.,CASSIGRGPNGYTF,TGTGCCAGCAGCATAGGGAGGGGCCCCAATGGCTACACCTTC
TRBJ1-2,TRBV25-1,.,.,CASSGSGGGRRAYGYTF,TGTGCCAGCAGTGGGTCCGGGGGCGGGAGGAGGGCCTATGGCTACACCTTC
TRBJ1-1,TRBV19,.,.,CASRRQGSLEAFF,TGTGCCAGTAGACGGCAGGGGTCCCTTGAAGCTTTCTTT
TRBJ1-1,TRBV13,.,.,CASSLASTEAFF,TGTGCCAGCAGCTTAGCCAGCACTGAAGCTTTCTTT
TRBJ2-5,TRBV12-3/TRBV12-4,.,.,CASSLLETQYF,TGTGCCAGCAGCCTCCTGGAGACCCAGTACTTC
TRBJ2-3,TRBV11-2,.,.,CASSPFGGPHTDTQYF,TGTGCCAGCAGCCCTTTCGGGGGGCCGCACACAGATACGCAGTATTTT
TRBJ1-5,TRBV27,.,.,CASSSGDAIQPQHF,TGTGCCAGCAGTTCAGGGGATGCGATTCAGCCCCAGCATTTT
TRBJ2-1,TRBV2,.,.,CASNEDRPPNEQFF,TGTGCCAGCAATGAGGACAGACCCCCCAATGAGCAGTTCTTC
TRBJ1-2,TRBV27,.,once,CASSFIRGRGYTF,TGTGCCAGCAGTTTTATCCGGGGTCGGGGCTACACCTTC
TRBJ1-6,TRBV27,.,.,CASSLGTRVPTLHF,TGTGCCAGCAGTTTAGGGACAAGGGTTCCAACCCTCCACTTT
TRBJ2-5,TRBV5-6,TRBD1,.,CASSFGQGATETQYF,TGTGCCAGCAGCTTCGGACAGGGGGCTACGGAGACCCAGTACTTC
TRBJ1-5,TRBV20-1,.,.,CSASRQPNQPQHF,TGCAGTGCTAGTAGACAGCCCAATCAGCCCCAGCATTTT
TRBJ1-3,TRBV9,TRBD1,.,CASSADRVTQAGNTIYF,TGTGCCAGCAGCGCAGACAGGGTTACACAGGCTGGAAACACCATATATTTT
TRBJ1-2,TRBV5-1,.,once,CASSLMGGEGYTF,TGCGCCAGCAGCTTGATGGGGGGAGAGGGCTACACCTTC
TRBJ2-3,TRBV7-3,TRBD2,.,CASSLVPGLVNTDTQYF,TGTGCCAGCAGCTTAGTTCCGGGACTAGTGAACACAGATACGCAGTATTTT
TRBJ2-5,TRBV5-4,TRBD2,.,CASSLVAGGRRETQYF,TGTGCCAGCAGCCTAGTAGCGGGGGGGCGACGAGAGACCCAGTACTTC
TRBJ1-5,TRBV4-2,TRBD1,.,CASSQVTSGTGYSNQPQHF,TGTGCCAGCAGCCAAGTCACATCCGGGACAGGTTATAGCAATCAGCCCCAGCATTTT
TRBJ1-2,TRBV11-2,TRBD1,few,CASSQDGQGGYGYTF,TGTGCCAGCAGTCAGGATGGACAGGGAGGCTATGGCTACACCTTC
TRBJ2-1,TRBV7-9,TRBD2,.,CASSSFAGGDYNEQFF,TGTGCCAGCAGCTCCTTCGCGGGGGGAGATTACAATGAGCAGTTCTTC
TRBJ2-7,TRBV19,.,.,CASSGYRRDGFSYEQYF,TGTGCCAGTAGTGGGTACCGCCGGGATGGATTCTCCTACGAGCAGTACTTC
TRBJ2-5,TRBV6-1,TRBD2,.,CASSERGDLGVYTQYF,TGTGCCAGCAGTGAACGGGGGGACCTAGGGGTGTATACCCAGTACTTC
TRBJ1-6,TRBV19,.,.,CASNEGVSNSPLHF,TGTGCCAGTAATGAAGGAGTTAGTAATTCACCCCTCCACTTT
TRBJ2-1,TRBV3-1/TRBV3-2,.,.,CASSQDSPEVYGGGLYNEQFF,TGTGCCAGCAGCCAAGATAGTCCAGAGGTGTATGGCGGGGGCCTTTACAATGAGCAGTTCTTC
TRBJ2-7,TRBV30,TRBD2,.,CAWTEGLAFHEQYF,TGTGCCTGGACGGAGGGACTAGCTTTCCACGAGCAGTACTTC
TRBJ1-3,TRBV6-6,TRBD1,once,CASTPDRGDTIYF,TGTGCCAGCACCCCGGACAGGGGAGACACCATATATTTT
TRBJ2-1,TRBV20-1,TRBD2,.,CSASPLAGAYNEQFF,TGCAGTGCTAGTCCCCTAGCGGGGGCCTACAATGAGCAGTTCTTC
TRBJ2-3,TRBV7-3,.,.,CASSQSPAGPRASTDTQYF,TGTGCCAGCAGCCAGAGCCCGGCGGGGCCAAGAGCTAGCACAGATACGCAGTATTTT
TRBJ2-5,TRBV4-3,.,.,CASSQGRGLRETQYF,TGCGCCAGCAGCCAAGGCAGGGGCCTTCGGGAGACCCAGTACTTC
TRBJ2-3,TRBV9,.,.,CASSVGTFGTDTQYF,TGTGCCAGCAGCGTTGGGACTTTTGGCACAGATACGCAGTATTTT
TRBJ2-1,TRBV3-1/TRBV3-2,TRBD2,.,CASSQGLAGSLNNEQFF,TGTGCCAGCAGCCAAGGACTAGCGGGGAGCCTAAACAATGAGCAGTTCTTC
TRBJ2-1,TRBV29-1,TRBD2,.,CSVEGVRLAGGREQFF,TGCAGCGTTGAAGGGGTTCGACTAGCGGGGGGGCGCGAGCAGTTCTTC